The 21 T cell receptor beta chains below all came from one sample that was sequenced in a study of early T cells in non-severe SARS-CoV-2 infection. MiXCR was run by TCRdb on the 5' RACE reads, yielding one entry per CDR3 protein. The data show roughly 60,000 distinct CDR3 sequences, with roughly 12% seen just once and 2.9% held by the top ten. This specimen consisted of whole blood, obtained at baseline. These receptors were collected from an adult who was a healthcare worker with PCR-confirmed SARS-CoV-2 infection or an uninfected control (not recorded which).

In this sample, this clonotype turned up many times. The CDR3, as DNA: TGTGCCAGCAGCTTGGCGTGGACAGCGAGCATCTACGAGCAGTACTTC. Translated, it gives CASSLAWTASIYEQYF. The chain carries TRBV5-8 and TRBJ2-7; possibly TRBD1 for D (6 bases). The CDR3 loop spans 16 amino acids. Looked up from germline, CDR1 is SGHTS and CDR2 is YDEGEE. V was clipped by 0 bases and J by 3 bases, with 16 bases between them.

The chain uses TRBV9 and TRBJ1-4; 8 bases fit TRBD1. The CDR3 contains 15 residues. Germline CDR1 SGDLS, CDR2 YYNGEE. V lost 4 bases and J lost 10; bases outside the gene matches: 12. Written as DNA, the CDR3 is TGTGCCAGCAGCCAAGGACAGGGCCCCCAGGGAAAACTGTTTTTT. This encodes CASSQGQGPQGKLFF.

The chain employs TRBV2 and TRBJ2-3; 11 bases line up with TRBD2. The CDR3 totals 15 residues. Germline V gene data show CDR1 as SNHLY and CDR2 as FYNNEI. The V gene end was trimmed by 6 bases and the J gene end by 2 bases; junction bases not matched to a gene: 4. In DNA, the CDR3 is TGTGCCAGCAGAGGTAGCGGGGGGGTCACAGATACGCAGTATTTT. This gives the protein CASRGSGGVTDTQYF.

The chain uses TRBV7-2 and TRBJ2-1; 9 nucleotides match TRBD2. This CDR3 spans 15 amino acids. Trimming at V came to 3 bases and at J to 10 bases, leaving 10 bases not matched to a gene. Germline values: CDR1 SGHTA, CDR2 FQGNSA. The CDR3 region is CASSLSTAGGYEQFF. DNA of the CDR3: TGTGCCAGCAGCTTGTCTACGGCGGGGGGGTACGAGCAGTTCTTC.

This clonotype was detected ten times or more. The chain couples TRBV6-2 or TRBV6-3 to TRBJ1-4; tentative D call: TRBD1 (5 bases). CDR1 and CDR2 (germline): MNHEY, SVGEGT. V gave up 5 bases and J gave up 10 bases, with 20 bases separating them. The CDR3 contains 15 residues. DNA for the CDR3: TGTGCCAGCAGTCACCAAGGACATGGGCTCGGAAAACTGTTTTTT. Amino acid sequence: CASSHQGHGLGKLFF.

This clonotype was seen a handful of times. V and J are TRBV3-1 and TRBJ1-1, with a weak D call TRBD1 (5 bases). Trimming took off 6 bases at V and 1 base at J, with 18 bases between the two ends. The length of the CDR3 is 16 residues. The germline gives CDR1 LGHDT, CDR2 YNNKEL (reference sequence). The CDR3 spells CASSRQTPHKNTEAFF. The CDR3 bases are TGTGCCAGCAGTCGACAGACCCCACACAAGAACACTGAAGCTTTCTTT.

The table lists this clonotype with a few counts. The chain carries TRBV7-8 and TRBJ2-7, with TRBD2 matching over 8 bases. The V and J ends lost 5 bases and 0 bases, in that order; junction bases with no gene match: 6. Per the germline V gene, CDR1 is SGHVS and CDR2 is FQNEAQ. This CDR3 is 15 amino acids long. The CDR3 nucleotides are TGTGCCAGCAGCCCCGGGAGGGGGGCCTCCTACGAGCAGTACTTC. It yields the protein CASSPGRGASYEQYF. The whole variable domain, remainder taken from reference TRBV7-8 and TRBJ2-7, is GAGVSQSPRYKVAKRGQDVALRCDPISGHVSLFWYQQALGQGPEFLTYFQNEAQLDKSGLPSDRFFAERPEGSVSTLKIQRTQQEDSAVYLCASSPGRGASYEQYFGPGTRLTVT.

This clonotype came up a few times. At one end the junction does not follow the germline gene, possibly because of a read error. This chain connects TRBV6-6 to TRBJ2-5; D may be TRBD1 or TRBD2 (5 bases each). Germline loops: CDR1 MNHNY, CDR2 SVGAGI (reference sequence). The CDR3 loop spans 15 amino acids. The CDR3 DNA reads as TGTGTCAGCAGTGGGCACCGGGACCCTGGGGGTGCCCAGTACTTC. Translating it yields CVSSGHRDPGGAQYF.

This clonotype was observed a few times. J is TRBJ2-5 and V is TRBV18; tentative D call: TRBD2 (6 bases). This CDR3 comprises 16 residues. Germline lookup yields CDR1 KGHSH and CDR2 LQKENI. Trimming removed 3 bases from V and 2 bases from J, with 16 bases in between. CDR3 nucleotide sequence: TGTGCCAGCTCACCTGCAATCGGGAGTTCTCAAGAGACCCAGTACTTC. Amino acid sequence: CASSPAIGSSQETQYF.

The chain recombines TRBV7-8 with TRBJ2-7; TRBD1 matches 7 bases. With V trimmed by 5 bases and J by 0 bases, 13 bases remained unmatched. The CDR3 runs to 17 residues. Germline V CDR1 and CDR2: SGHVS, FQNEAQ. CDR3: CASSRTRDRTISYEQYF. DNA of the CDR3: TGTGCCAGCAGCCGAACACGGGACAGAACCATCTCCTACGAGCAGTACTTC.

In this sample, this clonotype turned up a few times. The chain links TRBV9 to TRBJ2-3, with TRBD2 matching 11 bases. Per the germline V gene, CDR1 is SGDLS and CDR2 is YYNGEE. With 0 bases clipped from V and 0 bases from J, the junction kept 3 bases outside the gene matches. The CDR3 runs 17 residues. Written as DNA, the CDR3 is TGTGCCAGCAGCGTAGAAACTAGCGGGGGCAGCACAGATACGCAGTATTTT. Protein sequence: CASSVETSGGSTDTQYF.

This clonotype was counted many times. V gene TRBV5-1 combines with J gene TRBJ1-1, with no clear D. The germline V and J ends were trimmed by 2 bases and 4 bases, with 6 bases remaining between them. In germline, CDR1 is SGHRS, CDR2 YFSETQ. The CDR3 covers 12 residues. CDR3 nucleotide sequence: TGCGCCAGCAGCTTTTCGTCCACTGAAGCTTTCTTT. Its protein is CASSFSSTEAFF.

This clonotype is a singleton in its sample. V gene TRBV7-2 combines with J gene TRBJ2-3; D unresolved. CDR1 and CDR2 from the germline V gene are SGHTA and FQGNSA. This CDR3 has 15 amino acids. Trimming pared 1 base from V and 0 bases from J, leaving 8 bases between. Here the CDR3 reads CASSLEIASTDTQYF. As DNA, the CDR3 is TGTGCCAGCAGCTTAGAGATTGCAAGCACAGATACGCAGTATTTT. Together with reference TRBV7-2 and TRBJ2-3, the CDR3 gives the full variable domain: GAGVSQSPSNKVTEKGKDVELRCDPISGHTALYWYRQSLGQGLEFLIYFQGNSAPDKSGLPSDRFSAERTGGSVSTLTIQRTQQEDSAVYLCASSLEIASTDTQYFGPGTRLTVL.

The table lists this clonotype with many counts. The V and J genes are TRBV10-2 and TRBJ2-5; TRBD2 is a possible D gene (6 bases). V was cut by 6 bases and J by 1 base, with 9 bases left in between. This CDR3 contains 13 residues. The germline gives CDR1 WSHSY, CDR2 SAAADI. The CDR3, as DNA: TGCGCCAGCAGAAATAGCGGCCAAGAGACCCAGTACTTC. Amino acids: CASRNSGQETQYF.

This clonotype was seen more than once but under ten times. The chain recombines TRBV12-3 or TRBV12-4 with TRBJ2-7, with D tentatively TRBD1 or TRBD2 (5 bases each). The CDR3 loop spans 15 amino acids. The V and J ends lost 5 bases and 4 bases respectively, with 18 bases between them. DNA for the CDR3: TGTGCCAGCAGTGTCGTAGAGGGGTTGACATACGAGCAGTACTTC. Protein sequence: CASSVVEGLTYEQYF.

The CDR3 reads CSALGRGTSYNEQFF. CDR3 nucleotide sequence: TGCAGTGCTCTTGGCAGGGGGACATCTTACAATGAGCAGTTCTTC. The chain is built from TRBV20-1 and TRBJ2-1; 7 bases fit TRBD1. Germline V CDR1 and CDR2: DFQATT, SNEGSKA (reference sequence). The CDR3 spans 15 residues. With V trimmed by 5 bases and J by 4 bases, 11 bases remained unmatched.

In its sample, this clonotype was seen a few times. V is TRBV6-2 or TRBV6-3 and J is TRBJ2-4, with D perhaps TRBD2 (7 bases). The V and J ends lost 10 bases and 1 base respectively, with 17 bases between them. Looked up from germline, CDR1 is MNHEY and CDR2 is SVGEGT. The CDR3 is 15 residues long. CDR3 nucleotides: TGTGCCACCCTTTGGGGGGGCTCGGCCAAAAACATTCAGTACTTC. Its protein product is CATLWGGSAKNIQYF.

This chain connects TRBV20-1 to TRBJ1-6, with D tentatively TRBD1 (5 bases). Germline V gene data show CDR1 as DFQATT and CDR2 as SNEGSKA (reference sequence). The ends were cut back, 0 bases at V and 7 bases at J, with 7 bases in the middle. CDR3 size: 13 residues. This CDR3 reads CSAREGRNSPLHF. The CDR3 nucleotides read TGCAGTGCTAGAGAGGGACGCAATTCACCCCTCCACTTT.

The rearrangement joins TRBV11-3 to TRBJ2-7; 7 bases are a match to TRBD2. This CDR3 has 17 amino acids. J lost 4 bases, V lost 2 bases, and 14 bases had no gene match. Germline V gene sequence: CDR1 SGHNT, CDR2 YENEEA. This chain's CDR3 is CASSLLAELLPLYEQYF. CDR3 bases: TGTGCCAGCAGCTTACTAGCGGAACTCCTACCTCTGTACGAGCAGTACTTC. The entire variable domain, with the rest obtained from reference TRBV11-3 and TRBJ2-7, is as follows: EAGVVQSPRYKIIEKKQPVAFWCNPISGHNTLYWYLQNLGQGPELLIRYENEEAVDDSQLPKDRFSAERLKGVDSTLKIQPAELGDSAVYLCASSLLAELLPLYEQYFGPGTRLTVT.

There are a few counts of this clonotype. V and J are TRBV7-3 and TRBJ2-5, with TRBD1 matching 9 bases. Trimming cost V 4 bases and J 5 bases; bases outside gene matches: 5. From germline, CDR1 is SGHTA and CDR2 FQGTGA. The CDR3 sequence is 14 residues long. In nucleotides, the CDR3 is TGTGCCAGCAGCTCGACAGGGGGAGGGGAGACCCAGTACTTC. Its translation: CASSSTGGGETQYF.

This chain uses TRBV20-1 with TRBJ2-5, with a possible D match to TRBD2 (5 bases). Germline values: CDR1 DFQATT, CDR2 SNEGSKA (reference sequence). V lost 1 base and J 5 bases, leaving 14 bases between the germline ends. This CDR3 has 14 amino acids. The CDR3 DNA follows: TGCAGTGCTAGAGTGGACTCTCCCAGGGAGACCCAGTACTTC. Protein product: CSARVDSPRETQYF.